The 26 T cell receptor beta chains listed next were all sequenced from one sample in a study of graft-versus-host responses after intestinal transplantation. These receptors lack a known antigen. TCRdb keeps only in-frame clones here, not all; method: immunoSEQ multiplex PCR. The sample lists approximately 78,000 clones, 87% occurring once. This specimen was unstimulated CD8+ T cells sorted from spleen or lymph node cells, taken before transplant. These receptors originate from a human donor who was the organ donor for an intestinal transplant.

The CDR3 DNA follows: TGTGCCAGCAGTGGACCGCCGGGACGGTCGACAGATACGCAGTATTTT. This translates into CASSGPPGRSTDTQYF. The chain uses TRBV6-1 and TRBJ2-3; D assignment may be TRBD1 or TRBD2 (5 bases each). The CDR3 loop spans 16 amino acids. The V and J ends lost 4 bases and 3 bases respectively, with 17 bases between them. The germline gives CDR1 MNHNS, CDR2 SASEGT.

The table lists this clone with a count of one. The gene calls are TRBV4-1 and TRBJ1-2; no clear D gene. V was shortened by 8 bases and J by 7 bases, with 26 bases between the two germline ends. Germline-derived CDR1 and CDR2 are MGHRA and YSYEKL. This CDR3 has 16 amino acids. This chain's CDR3 is CASRGYWAMVFGGYTF. CDR3 in DNA: TGCGCCAGCCGCGGATATTGGGCCATGGTCTTCGGTGGCTACACCTTC.

The gene calls are TRBV28 and TRBJ1-2; TRBD1 might be the D (6 bases). The germline V and J ends were trimmed by 0 bases and 4 bases, with 21 bases remaining between them. The germline V gene encodes CDR1 MDHEN and CDR2 SYDVKM. This CDR3 is 18 amino acids long. The CDR3 region is CASSLCVAGDRHLYGYTF. CDR3 nucleotide sequence: TGTGCCAGCAGTTTATGCGTGGCAGGGGACCGACATCTCTATGGCTACACCTTC.

The chain joins TRBV5-1 to TRBJ1-5, with D possibly matching TRBD1 (5 bases). The germline V gene has CDR1 SGHRS and CDR2 YFSETQ. The CDR3 totals 16 residues. Trimming stripped 0 bases from V and 2 bases from J, with 12 bases between. The CDR3 DNA reads TGCGCCAGCAGCTTGGTCGGCAGGGTGGGCAATCAGCCCCAGCATTTT. It translates to CASSLVGRVGNQPQHF.

V usage is TRBV27 and J usage is TRBJ2-1; possibly TRBD1 for D (6 bases). The CDR3 contains 16 residues. V lost 4 bases to trimming and J lost 0 bases, with 13 bases between them. Per the germline V gene, CDR1 is MNHEY and CDR2 is SMNVEV (reference sequence). CDR3 loop: CASSYSLDSSYNEQFF. Written as DNA, the CDR3 is TGTGCCAGCAGTTATTCCCTGGACAGCTCCTACAATGAGCAGTTCTTC.

V gene TRBV5-4 combines with J gene TRBJ1-1, with a weak D call TRBD1 (6 bases). Per germline, CDR1 SGHNT and CDR2 YYREEE (reference sequence). Trimming shortened V by 4 bases and J by 1 base, and 8 bases separated the two germline ends. This CDR3 spans 13 amino acids. The CDR3 here is CASSLQGNTEAFF. The CDR3 DNA follows: TGTGCCAGCAGCCTACAGGGGAACACTGAAGCTTTCTTT.

The chain has TRBV27 and TRBJ1-2, with D unclear. The germline V gene encodes CDR1 MNHEY and CDR2 SMNVEV (reference sequence). Trimming took 6 bases from V and 5 from J, leaving 16 bases between them. The CDR3 contains 14 residues. CDR3 loop: CASSPGGAWYGYTF. The CDR3 DNA reads as TGTGCCAGCAGCCCGGGAGGCGCATGGTATGGCTACACCTTC.

This clone was counted only a few times. One end of the junction fails to match germline, which may point to a read error. The chain uses TRBV11-2 and TRBJ2-2; 8 nucleotides align to TRBD2. This CDR3 contains 16 residues. The germline gives CDR1 SGHAT, CDR2 FQNNGV. CDR3 sequence reads: CASSLDLAGEHRGAVF. The CDR3, as DNA: TGTGCCAGCAGCTTAGATCTAGCGGGCGAACACCGGGGAGCTGTTTTT. The full variable domain, its missing parts supplied by reference TRBV11-2 and TRBJ2-2, is EAGVAQSPRYKIIEKRQSVAFWCNPISGHATLYWYQQILGQGPKLLIQFQNNGVVDDSQLPKDRFSAERLKGVDSTLKIQPAKLEDSAVYLCASSLDLAGEHRGAVFGEGSRLTVL.

V and J are TRBV4-1 and TRBJ1-2, with D tentatively TRBD1 (6 bases). V was clipped by 2 bases and J by 6 bases, with 22 bases between them. Germline V lookup: CDR1 MGHRA, CDR2 YSYEKL. The CDR3 has 17 amino acids. CDR3 nucleotide sequence: TGCGCCAGCAGCCAACACCCCTCCTGGACAGAGTGGGATGGCTACACCTTC. This codes for CASSQHPSWTEWDGYTF.

This clone was seen a single time. The chain couples TRBV2 to TRBJ1-5; the D gene is possibly TRBD1 (5 bases). Germline CDR1 reads SNHLY; CDR2 reads FYNNEI. The length of the CDR3 is 21 residues. V was clipped by 3 bases and J by 3 bases, with 30 bases between them. The DNA of the CDR3 is TGTGCCAGCAGTGACGAATGGCAGGAGGGTTGGAGGGGAGATAACAATCAGCCCCAGCATTTT. Translated: CASSDEWQEGWRGDNNQPQHF.

The chain uses TRBV5-4 and TRBJ2-7; D gene uncertain. Trimming shortened V by 3 bases and J by 3 bases, and 13 bases separated the two germline ends. Looked up from germline, CDR1 is SGHNT and CDR2 is YYREEE (reference sequence). CDR3 length: 14 amino acids. The CDR3 DNA sequence: TGTGCCAGCAGCTCGCCCGACCAATACTACGAGCAGTACTTC. Its translation: CASSSPDQYYEQYF.

Regarding this clone: One end of the junction varies from germline; a read error may be responsible. The V call is TRBV29-1, the J call TRBJ1-2; D unresolved. The CDR3 runs 11 residues. Germline V gene data show CDR1 as SQVTM and CDR2 as ANQGSEA. This CDR3 reads CSVDHTQRDHF. CDR3 DNA: TGCAGCGTTGACCATACTCAAAGAGACCACTTC.

The rearrangement links TRBV6-5 to TRBJ2-3; D may correspond to TRBD1 or TRBD2 (6 bases each). Germline V lookup: CDR1 MNHEY, CDR2 SVGAGI. The CDR3 contains 14 residues. The V end was cut by 5 bases, the J end by 2 bases, with 11 bases between. In DNA, the CDR3 is TGTGCCAGCAGTCCGGGGGCGCCCACAGATACGCAGTATTTT. Residues: CASSPGAPTDTQYF.

The chain employs TRBV15 and TRBJ2-5; no clear D. TRBJ2-7 explains the end of the DNA better; the J call may be wrong. The length of the CDR3 is 13 residues. Germline lookup yields CDR1 LNHNV and CDR2 YYDKDF (reference sequence). The CDR3 nucleotides are TGTGCCACCAGCAGAGAGCGGACGTACGAGCAGTACTTC. This sequence encodes CATSRERTYEQYF.

The chain combines TRBV7-9 with TRBJ2-3; D unclear. Germline CDR1 and CDR2: SEHNR and FQNEAQ (reference sequence). CDR3 length: 14 amino acids. Trimming pared 4 bases from V and 6 bases from J, leaving 14 bases between. CDR3 sequence: CASSSAELPDTQYF. Written as DNA, the CDR3 is TGTGCCAGCAGCTCGGCCGAACTTCCGGATACGCAGTATTTT. Complete variable domain (other parts from reference TRBV7-9 and TRBJ2-3): DTGVSQNPRHKITKRGQNVTFRCDPISEHNRLYWYRQTLGQGPEFLTYFQNEAQLEKSRLLSDRFSAERPKGSFSTLEIQRTEQGDSAMYLCASSSAELPDTQYFGPGTRLTVL.

By share, this clone ranks as medium-sized. V is TRBV5-6 and J is TRBJ1-5; D call uncertain. Germline lookup yields CDR1 SGHDT and CDR2 YYEEEE. CDR3 size: 16 residues. Trimming removed 2 bases at V and 0 bases at J, with 12 bases between. CDR3: CASSFQTDDSNQPQHF. CDR3 DNA: TGTGCCAGCAGCTTTCAGACTGATGATAGCAATCAGCCCCAGCATTTT.

This clone was detected once. The rearrangement joins TRBV4-1 to TRBJ2-3; 7 bases are a match to TRBD2. V trimming: 2 bases; J trimming: 0 bases; junction bases outside the gene matches: 11. The germline V gene encodes CDR1 MGHRA and CDR2 YSYEKL. The CDR3 loop spans 18 amino acids. The CDR3, as DNA: TGCGCCAGCAGCCAATATGTAAGCGGGGTTACTAGCACAGATACGCAGTATTTT. It encodes CASSQYVSGVTSTDTQYF.

This rearrangement joins TRBV27 to TRBJ2-5, with unresolved D. This CDR3 comprises 13 residues. Germline lookup yields CDR1 MNHEY and CDR2 SMNVEV (reference sequence). Between the trimmed V and J ends, which lost 1 base and 4 bases, there was a span of 7 bases. CDR3 residues: CASSLFGGETQYF. In DNA form, the CDR3 reads TGTGCCAGCAGTTTATTCGGTGGAGAGACCCAGTACTTC.

This sequence joins TRBV9 and TRBJ1-5; 8 positions match TRBD1. The V gene's germline CDR1 is SGDLS and CDR2 YYNGEE. The CDR3 is made up of 15 amino acids. The trim removed 2 bases at V and 2 bases at J, leaving 3 bases unmatched. The CDR3 region has the DNA TGTGCCAGCAGCGTCGGGGGACAGGGCAATCAGCCCCAGCATTTT. This translates into CASSVGGQGNQPQHF.

The J gene is TRBJ2-5, the V gene TRBV5-4; D uncertain. The V and J ends lost 6 bases and 3 bases respectively, with 12 bases between them. The CDR3 loop spans 13 amino acids. CDR1 is SGHNT, CDR2 YYREEE, per germline (reference sequence). In DNA, the CDR3 is TGTGCCAGCACCCCGGGTAGGGAAGAGACCCAGTACTTC. Translating gives CASTPGREETQYF.

V is TRBV4-1 and J is TRBJ2-5; TRBD2 matches 8 bases. The CDR3 totals 14 residues. V was pared by 1 base and J by 9 bases, with 7 bases of the junction left unmatched. Germline V gene lookup returns CDR1 MGHRA and CDR2 YSYEKL. In nucleotides, the CDR3 is TGCGCCAGCAGCCAAGTAACGGGAGGGCCGGCCCAGTACTTC. This translates into CASSQVTGGPAQYF.

The CDR3 sequence: CASSFSGSYEQYF. CDR3 coding DNA: TGTGCCAGCAGCTTTTCCGGGTCCTACGAGCAGTACTTC. The genes are TRBV7-8 and TRBJ2-7; D gene uncertain. The CDR3 consists of 13 residues. Deletions cut 3 bases from V and 1 base from J, with 7 bases between. The V gene's germline CDR1 is SGHVS and CDR2 FQNEAQ.

This chain links TRBV4-1 with TRBJ2-3; D may be TRBD1 (7 bases). There are 14 residues in the CDR3. The germline V and J ends were trimmed by 10 bases and 2 bases, with 16 bases remaining between them. The germline CDR1 and CDR2 sequences are MGHRA and YSYEKL. In nucleotides, the CDR3 is TGCGCCACCCAGGGGGGACTTTTCACAGATACGCAGTATTTT. This gives the protein CATQGGLFTDTQYF.

This sequence joins TRBV30 and TRBJ2-7; possible D gene TRBD1, 6 bases. This CDR3 has 14 residues. Per the germline V gene, CDR1 is GTSNPN and CDR2 is SVGIG (reference sequence). V dropped 0 bases and J dropped 9 bases, with 18 bases sitting between them. The DNA for the CDR3 is TGTGCCTGGAGTGTTGAGGCAGGACAGTTGGTGCAGTACTTC. Amino acids: CAWSVEAGQLVQYF. Filled out from reference TRBV30 and TRBJ2-7, the complete variable domain reads SQTIHQWPATLVQPVGSPLSLECTVEGTSNPNLYWYRQAAGRGLQLLFYSVGIGQISSEVPQNLSASRPQDRQFILSSKKLLLSDSGFYLCAWSVEAGQLVQYFGPGTRLTVT.

Only one count was recorded for this clone. V is TRBV19 and J is TRBJ1-4, with no clear D. CDR3 length: 14 residues. Trimming removed 5 bases at V and 5 bases at J, with 12 bases between. The germline V gene encodes CDR1 LNHDA and CDR2 SQIVND (reference sequence). The CDR3 loop is CASSPDGLNEKLFF. The CDR3 DNA reads TGTGCCAGTAGTCCGGACGGACTCAATGAAAAACTGTTTTTT.

The gene calls are TRBV13 and TRBJ2-2; unclear D gene. Trimming left V 1 base short and J 6 bases short, with 9 bases between. Germline V gene lookup returns CDR1 PRHDT and CDR2 FYEKMQ (reference sequence). This CDR3 has 14 residues. As DNA, the CDR3 is TGTGCCAGCAGCTTAGTAGGCCCGTCCGGGGAGCTGTTTTTT. It encodes CASSLVGPSGELFF.